The clone carrying this T cell receptor beta chain was seen at least ten times. The record originates from a study of metastatic and nonmetastatic thyroid tumors. Study summary: Across peripheral blood and tumor or nodule tissue samples taken from malignant and benign thyroid patients, the repertoires were compared with one another.

In the authors' workflow: To classify distant metastasis in papillary thyroid cancer, a model was built from CDR3 differences across clinicopathological groups. With MiXCR, TCRdb called clones anew from the PCR reads. TCRdb, not the authors, supplied the V and J calls. The sample has more than 70,000 clones; approximately 9% are singletons. This CDR3 is 15 amino acids long. The germline V gene encodes CDR1 LNHDA and CDR2 SQIVND (reference sequence). Trimming took 6 bases from V and 0 from J, leaving 12 bases between them. No patient received treatment before thyroid surgery. The source of this sequence is a female donor with papillary thyroid cancer or a benign thyroid nodule (not recorded which). Some clones in this sample may be carry-over from other donors' samples. The sample comprised blood. This rearrangement joins TRBV19 to TRBJ1-5, with D unclear. CDR3 loop: CASRHYSDSNQPQHF. CDR3 bases: TGTGCCAGTAGACACTATTCAGATAGCAATCAGCCCCAGCATTTT.